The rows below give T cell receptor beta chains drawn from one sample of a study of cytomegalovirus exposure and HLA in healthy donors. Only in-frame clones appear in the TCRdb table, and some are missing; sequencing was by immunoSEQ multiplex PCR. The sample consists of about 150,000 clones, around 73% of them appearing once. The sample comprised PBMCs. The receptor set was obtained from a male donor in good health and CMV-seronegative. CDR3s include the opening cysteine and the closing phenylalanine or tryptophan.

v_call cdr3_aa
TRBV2 CASSVTGETQYF
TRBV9 CASSDNREPMNTEAFF
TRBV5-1 CASSLGNQVGKNSQYF
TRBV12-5 CASGLVSSGGYTF
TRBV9 CASSVDSSGSAQETQYF
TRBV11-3 CASKASGFTEAFF
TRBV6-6 CASRRDGSYEQYF
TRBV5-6 CASSLGDSPNEQFF
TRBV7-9 CASSPLEHSYNEQFF
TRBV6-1 CASSNRENQPQHF
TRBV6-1 CATIAGYNEQFF
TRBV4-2 CASSQGTGSGDYGYTF
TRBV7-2 CASSLGQGKNYEQYF